This T cell receptor (beta chain) was captured by sequencing in a study of blood T cell repertoires in COVID-19. Study details: Both acute and convalescent COVID-19 samples were obtained from the United States, Italy and Spain. T cells, B-cell-depleted T cells, or PBMCs provided the cDNA or gDNA that served as material.

The CDR3 length is 17 residues. This clone turned up a few times. The authors' processing: Amplified reference gene primers provided the basis for estimating nucleated cell counts. Data came from immunoSEQ multiplex PCR; TCRdb stores just in-frame clones and leaves some out. The V and J calls and clone size come from that table; D and trimming were worked out from the DNA. The table includes about 60,000 clones, approximately 85% detected once. The gene calls are TRBV21-1 and TRBJ1-2. TRBV21-1 is an annotated pseudogene. The sequence derives from a human donor in a cohort sampled during active COVID-19. The sequenced sample consisted of peripheral blood. The CDR3 DNA sequence: TGTGCCAGCAGCAAAGCGCGAGGAACACTTGTACCGTATGGCTACACCTTC. This translates into CASSKARGTLVPYGYTF.